Listed here are 8 T cell receptor beta chains from one sample, sequenced in a study of identical twins. TCRdb redid the calling of the 5' RACE reads with MiXCR, one entry per CDR3 protein. The table includes roughly 690,000 distinct CDR3 sequences, 5.5% to 6.5% detected once. Source material: naive T cells sorted from blood. These receptor sequences come from a man aged 18 to 30 in good health.

V and J are TRBV6-1 and TRBJ1-2; D is perhaps TRBD1 (5 bases). Germline CDR1 and CDR2: MNHNS and SASEGT. The germline V and J ends were trimmed by 2 bases and 8 bases, with 12 bases remaining between them. The CDR3 is made up of 13 amino acids. For the CDR3, the DNA is TGTGCCAGCAGTGAACGGGGGGAAGGAGGCTACACCTTC. Amino acids: CASSERGEGGYTF.

This clonotype came up once. A much more abundant neighbour one base away suggests this may be a read error. The rearrangement uses TRBV14 and TRBJ2-7, with 12 bases that match TRBD2. The germline V gene encodes CDR1 SGHDN and CDR2 FVKESK. This CDR3 region has 17 residues. The chain's CDR3 is CASSQDSTSGRSYGQYF. CDR3 nucleotide sequence: TGTGCCAGCAGCCAAGACAGTACTAGCGGGAGGTCCTACGGGCAGTACTTC.

At least ten counts were recorded for this clonotype. V is TRBV5-1 and J is TRBJ1-2; D remains unclear. Trimming removed 4 bases at V and 3 bases at J, with 10 bases between. Looked up from germline, CDR1 is SGHRS and CDR2 is YFSETQ. CDR3 length: 13 residues. The CDR3 sequence is CASSHDRDYGYTF. CDR3 DNA sequence: TGCGCCAGCAGCCATGATCGGGACTATGGCTACACCTTC.

Only a few counts were recorded for this clonotype. The CDR3 DNA reads as TGTGCCAGCAGTGCGGGGGTGGGAAATTCACCCCTCCACTTT. Its protein product is CASSAGVGNSPLHF. The V call is TRBV2, the J call TRBJ1-6; D perhaps matches TRBD1 (5 bases). V lost 4 bases to trimming and J lost 7 bases, with 11 bases between them. Germline CDR1 is SNHLY and CDR2 is FYNNEI. The CDR3 loop spans 14 amino acids.

V is TRBV5-1 and J is TRBJ2-2, with 10 bases identical to TRBD1. The CDR3 runs to 15 residues. V lost 4 bases and J lost 6; bases outside the gene matches: 6. Looked up from germline, CDR1 is SGHRS and CDR2 is YFSETQ. As DNA, the CDR3 is TGCGCCAGCAGCCCGACAGGGGGCAGGGCCGGGGAGCTGTTTTTT. It codes for CASSPTGGRAGELFF.

This clonotype was seen more than once but under ten times. The chain recombines TRBV27 with TRBJ2-1, with 10 bases that match TRBD2. Germline trimming cut 5 bases from V and 6 bases from J; bases unmatched to any gene: 10. The CDR3 extends over 16 amino acids. The germline CDR1 and CDR2 sequences are MNHEY and SMNVEV (reference sequence). DNA for the CDR3: TGTGCCAGCAGTCCCTTAGCGGGAGGTTCAGGCAATGAGCAGTTCTTC. This encodes CASSPLAGGSGNEQFF.

This clonotype occurred many times. The J gene is TRBJ2-3, the V gene TRBV20-1, with 8 positions matching TRBD2. The trim removed 3 bases at V and 2 bases at J, leaving 7 bases unmatched. The CDR3 spans 15 residues. The germline V gene has CDR1 DFQATT and CDR2 SNEGSKA (reference sequence). DNA of the CDR3: TGCAGTGCTAGTCGAGCGGGAGTGAACACAGATACGCAGTATTTT. It encodes CSASRAGVNTDTQYF.

This clonotype was detected many times. The chain joins TRBV12-3 or TRBV12-4 to TRBJ1-4; D perhaps matches TRBD1 (5 bases). The germline V and J ends were trimmed by 3 bases and 5 bases, with 13 bases remaining between them. The CDR3 is 15 amino acids. The CDR3 coding sequence is TGTGCCAGCAGTTTCCAGGGACTGCCAAATGAAAAACTGTTTTTT. Translating it yields CASSFQGLPNEKLFF.